Presented here are 30 T cell receptor beta chains from one specimen sequenced in a study of Graves' ophthalmopathy and Graves' hyperthyroidism. Transcripts of RNA were the source for amplifying TCR beta CDR3 regions. First-round RT-PCR relied on HTBI primers, and a second-round multiplex PCR came next. TCRdb used MiXCR to reprocess the multiplex PCR reads, holding one entry per CDR3 protein. The repertoire holds more than 1,000,000 distinct CDR3 sequences, with less than 45% as singletons. The sequenced sample was peripheral blood or thyroid tissue (not recorded which). All receptors come from an adult man with Graves' hyperthyroidism.

The rearrangement links TRBV29-1 to TRBJ1-2, with TRBD1 identical over 7 bases. This CDR3 is 16 amino acids long. The V gene's germline CDR1 is SQVTM and CDR2 ANQGSEA. V gave up 1 base and J gave up 3 bases; unmatched junction bases: 11. CDR3 protein: CSVEVRGRGQDYGYTF. CDR3 nucleotides: TGCAGCGTTGAAGTCCGGGGGAGGGGGCAGGACTATGGCTACACCTTC.

This clonotype was seen at least ten times. The chain has TRBV20-1 and TRBJ1-5; a weak D match, TRBD1 (6 bases). Trimming stripped 5 bases from V and 4 bases from J, with 21 bases between. The CDR3 runs 16 residues. Germline CDR1 DFQATT, CDR2 SNEGSKA (reference sequence). For the CDR3, the DNA is TGCAGTGCTCCCGATGTCATGGGACACCAAAATCAGCCCCAGCATTTT. Its protein is CSAPDVMGHQNQPQHF.

This clonotype was recorded a few times. The chain is built from TRBV14 and TRBJ1-5; D is uncertain. The ends were cut back, 0 bases at V and 0 bases at J, with 12 bases in the middle. The V gene's germline CDR1 is SGHDN and CDR2 FVKESK. This CDR3 region has 17 residues. The DNA of the CDR3 is TGTGCCAGCAGCCAAGATCCGAGGGATTATAGCAATCAGCCCCAGCATTTT. Translation gives CASSQDPRDYSNQPQHF.

This clonotype was detected only once. A much larger clonotype is one base distant, so this may be a read error. The chain uses TRBV3-1 and TRBJ1-1; no reliable D call. The CDR3 runs 13 residues. Germline loops: CDR1 LGHDT, CDR2 YNNKEL (reference sequence). The CDR3 nucleotides read TGTGCCAGCAGCCGCGGAACGAACAGTGAAGCTTCCTTT. Protein product: CASSRGTNSEASF.

The chain employs TRBV12-3 or TRBV12-4 and TRBJ2-2, with 7 bases lining up with TRBD2. V trimming: 3 bases; J trimming: 5 bases; junction bases outside the gene matches: 6. The CDR3 has 15 amino acids. The CDR3: CASSLRVSGTGELFF. The DNA for the CDR3 is TGTGCCAGCAGTTTGAGGGTTAGCGGGACCGGGGAGCTGTTTTTT.

This clonotype was seen many times. The genes are TRBV11-2 and TRBJ1-2; no clear D gene. V dropped 1 base and J dropped 2 bases, with 8 bases sitting between them. The CDR3 is made up of 14 amino acids. Germline V gives CDR1 SGHAT, CDR2 FQNNGV. The CDR3 here is CASSLVVQNYGYTF. The CDR3 DNA reads as TGTGCCAGCAGCTTAGTGGTTCAGAACTATGGCTACACCTTC.

The V and J genes are TRBV2 and TRBJ1-1, with D maybe TRBD1 (5 bases). V was trimmed by 6 bases and J by 0 bases, leaving 11 bases between them. Per the germline V gene, CDR1 is SNHLY and CDR2 is FYNNEI. This CDR3 comprises 14 residues. This CDR3 reads CASRTGTVNTEAFF. The CDR3 DNA sequence: TGTGCCAGCAGGACCGGGACGGTGAACACTGAAGCTTTCTTT.

The table lists this clonotype with a few counts. This chain joins TRBV5-4 and TRBJ2-5, with 8 positions matching TRBD2. CDR3 length: 15 amino acids. Germline trimming cut 1 base from V and 5 bases from J; bases unmatched to any gene: 7. Germline CDR1 and CDR2: SGHNT and YYREEE (reference sequence). The CDR3: CASSLRGGLSETQYF. The CDR3 bases are TGTGCCAGCAGCTTGCGGGGGGGCCTGAGTGAGACCCAGTACTTC. Based on the CDR3 plus reference TRBV5-4 and TRBJ2-5, the full variable domain is ETGVTQSPTHLIKTRGQQVTLRCSSQSGHNTVSWYQQALGQGPQFIFQYYREEENGRGNFPPRFSGLQFPNYSSELNVNALELDDSALYLCASSLRGGLSETQYFGPGTRLLVL.

The chain couples TRBV20-1 to TRBJ2-7; possible D gene TRBD2, 6 bases. Germline V gene data show CDR1 as DFQATT and CDR2 as SNEGSKA (reference sequence). Between the trimmed V and J ends, which lost 0 bases and 2 bases, there was a span of 17 bases. The length of the CDR3 is 16 residues. CDR3 region: CSARDPSAKRAYEQYF. The DNA for the CDR3 is TGCAGTGCTAGAGATCCTAGCGCTAAAAGGGCCTACGAGCAGTACTTC.

In its sample, this clonotype was seen a few times. V is TRBV5-1 and J is TRBJ1-4, with D hard to call. Trimming left V 0 bases short and J 2 bases short, with 11 bases between. From germline, CDR1 is SGHRS and CDR2 YFSETQ. The CDR3 is made up of 16 amino acids. In DNA form, the CDR3 reads TGCGCCAGCAGCTTGGGAGTCGGTGTGACTAATGAAAAACTGTTTTTT. Its translation is CASSLGVGVTNEKLFF.

This chain connects TRBV29-1 to TRBJ2-7, with unresolved D. The CDR3 runs to 11 residues. Germline assignment: CDR1 SQVTM and CDR2 ANQGSEA. The CDR3 loop reads CRNPSFYEQYF. DNA for the CDR3: TGCAGAAACCCCAGTTTCTACGAGCAGTACTTC.

The J gene is TRBJ1-5, the V gene TRBV5-1; D remains unclear. The germline gives CDR1 SGHRS, CDR2 YFSETQ. The CDR3 totals 13 residues. V lost 7 bases and J 7 bases, leaving 15 bases between the germline ends. CDR3: CASRVRSRQPQHF. The CDR3 DNA sequence: TGCGCCAGCCGCGTTAGGTCGAGACAGCCCCAGCATTTT.

Note on this clonotype: An end of the junction does not agree with germline; a read error may underlie this. The chain uses TRBV10-3 and TRBJ1-1; D is uncertain. The CDR3 has 16 amino acids. Germline V gives CDR1 ENHRY, CDR2 SYGVKD. CDR3 nucleotides: TGTGCCAGCAGTTACTCGAAGGGTTGGCAGGCCGAGGGAGCTTTCTTT. Translated, it gives CASSYSKGWQAEGAFF.

The DNA of the CDR3 is TGCAGCGGCCAACGACAGGGTTCCTACGAGCAGTACTTC. Translated, it gives CSGQRQGSYEQYF. This chain connects TRBV29-1 to TRBJ2-7; 7 bases are a match to TRBD1. The CDR3 covers 13 residues. Germline V gives CDR1 SQVTM, CDR2 ANQGSEA. J lost 1 base, V lost 7 bases, and 7 bases had no gene match.

This chain joins TRBV28 and TRBJ1-2; D gene ambiguous. In germline, CDR1 is MDHEN, CDR2 SYDVKM. V dropped 7 bases and J dropped 8 bases, with 14 bases sitting between them. CDR3 size: 12 residues. CDR3 loop: CASTDVVYGYTF. The CDR3 nucleotides are TGTGCCAGCACCGACGTGGTGTACGGCTACACCTTC.

This clonotype was observed at least ten times. The chain has TRBV12-3 or TRBV12-4 and TRBJ2-5; TRBD2 matches at 10 bases. The J segment lost 5 bases and the V segment lost 2 bases, leaving 2 bases of the junction unmatched. This CDR3 region has 14 residues. The CDR3 DNA sequence: TGTGCCAGCAGTTTACTAGCGGGGGTGGAGACCCAGTACTTC. It specifies CASSLLAGVETQYF.

This clonotype was detected ten times or more. In nucleotides, the CDR3 is TGCGCCAGCAGCTTGGAGGGACAGCATGAAAAACTGTTTTTT. It translates to CASSLEGQHEKLFF. The rearrangement links TRBV5-1 to TRBJ1-4; 7 nucleotides match TRBD1. The trim removed 0 bases at V and 6 bases at J, leaving 2 bases unmatched. The germline V gene encodes CDR1 SGHRS and CDR2 YFSETQ. This CDR3 has 14 residues.

The CDR3 is CASSVLAGGGSEQFF. CDR3 bases: TGTGCCAGCAGCGTGCTAGCGGGGGGGGGATCTGAGCAGTTCTTC. The V gene is TRBV9, the J gene TRBJ2-1; 12 bases line up with TRBD2. The CDR3 consists of 15 residues. The V segment lost 2 bases and the J segment 9 bases; nucleotides outside the gene matches: 6. Germline V gene lookup returns CDR1 SGDLS and CDR2 YYNGEE.

The V call is TRBV7-4, the J call TRBJ2-3, with unresolved D. Germline assignment: CDR1 SGHVT and CDR2 SQSDAQ. Trimming left V 0 bases short and J 1 base short, with 20 bases between. The CDR3 length is 19 residues. The chain's CDR3 is CASSLANSDLVSGTDTQYF. CDR3 DNA sequence: TGTGCCAGCAGCTTAGCGAACAGCGATCTAGTTTCTGGCACAGATACGCAGTATTTT.

The rearrangement uses TRBV28 and TRBJ1-1; D unclear. CDR1 MDHEN and CDR2 SYDVKM come from the germline V gene. This CDR3 region has 13 residues. Trimming shortened V by 4 bases and J by 10 bases, and 16 bases separated the two germline ends. The DNA for the CDR3 is TGTGCCAGCAGTTCAAGACAATCCTCCCCAGCTTTCTTT. Its translation: CASSSRQSSPAFF.

This clonotype has at least ten counts. The chain carries TRBV5-4 and TRBJ2-5; D is perhaps TRBD1 or TRBD2 (5 bases each). Per the germline V gene, CDR1 is SGHNT and CDR2 is YYREEE (reference sequence). Between the trimmed V and J ends, which lost 5 bases and 3 bases, there was a span of 17 bases. CDR3 length equals 15 residues. The chain's CDR3 is CASSFGRDGKETQYF. The CDR3 bases are TGTGCCAGCAGTTTTGGCCGGGACGGAAAAGAGACCCAGTACTTC.

This clonotype was counted many times. The gene calls are TRBV5-1 and TRBJ1-2, with 10 bases matching TRBD1. V gave up 9 bases and J gave up 7 bases; unmatched junction bases: 12. There are 14 residues in the CDR3. Germline V gene data show CDR1 as SGHRS and CDR2 as YFSETQ. CDR3 sequence: CAIREPGQGIGYTF. The DNA of the CDR3 is TGCGCCATCCGGGAACCGGGACAGGGGATTGGCTACACCTTC.

This rearrangement joins TRBV9 to TRBJ1-1; tentatively, D is TRBD1 (6 bases). Germline lookup yields CDR1 SGDLS and CDR2 YYNGEE. Trimming took off 5 bases at V and 0 bases at J, with 29 bases between the two ends. The CDR3 runs 20 residues. As DNA, the CDR3 is TGTGCCAGCAGTGGCAGGGGATTTAACCCCCGGCTAAAAATGAACACTGAAGCTTTCTTT. This sequence encodes CASSGRGFNPRLKMNTEAFF.

This clonotype showed up many times. The rearrangement links TRBV5-1 to TRBJ2-7; D is perhaps TRBD2 (5 bases). The ends were cut back, 5 bases at V and 2 bases at J, with 8 bases in the middle. Germline assignment: CDR1 SGHRS and CDR2 YFSETQ. CDR3 size: 12 residues. As DNA, the CDR3 is TGCGCCAGCAGGGGAGAGACCTACGAGCAGTACTTC. Translating gives CASRGETYEQYF.

The chain uses TRBV7-9 and TRBJ1-1; 11 positions agree with TRBD1. In germline, CDR1 is SEHNR, CDR2 FQNEAQ (reference sequence). This CDR3 has 16 amino acids. The trim removed 3 bases at V and 4 bases at J, leaving 7 bases unmatched. The CDR3 protein is CASSLRGQGAGTEAFF. The CDR3 DNA reads as TGTGCCAGCAGCTTGCGTGGACAGGGGGCAGGCACTGAAGCTTTCTTT.

A remark on this clonotype: Just one base apart from a much larger clone, this may be a read error. The chain recombines TRBV20-1 with TRBJ1-1; a possible D gene is TRBD1 (6 bases). Germline V gives CDR1 DFQATT, CDR2 SNEGSKA (reference sequence). This CDR3 is built from 15 residues. Trimming stripped 2 bases from V and 0 bases from J, with 13 bases between. This CDR3 is CSARNGAGVNTEAFF. DNA for the CDR3: TGCAGTGCTAGAAATGGGGCAGGGGTGAACACTGAAGCTTTCTTT.

The rearrangement uses TRBV19 and TRBJ2-7; D is possibly TRBD2 (5 bases). The CDR3 runs 13 residues. The ends were cut back, 3 bases at V and 9 bases at J, with 15 bases in the middle. Germline CDR1 LNHDA, CDR2 SQIVND (reference sequence). For the CDR3, the DNA is TGTGCCAGTAGTATCGTAGGGTGGGAGTTGCAGTACTTC. Amino acid sequence: CASSIVGWELQYF. The variable domain in full, with the rest retrieved from reference TRBV19 and TRBJ2-7, is DGGITQSPKYLFRKEGQNVTLSCEQNLNHDAMYWYRQDPGQGLRLIYYSQIVNDFQKGDIAEGYSVSREKKESFPLTVTSAQKNPTAFYLCASSIVGWELQYFGPGTRLTVT.

The table lists this clonotype with many counts. This chain uses TRBV11-2 with TRBJ1-4, with TRBD1 as a possible D gene (5 bases). Germline lookup yields CDR1 SGHAT and CDR2 FQNNGV. The CDR3 contains 14 residues. V dropped 6 bases and J dropped 5 bases, with 13 bases sitting between them. The CDR3 region is CASRSNRDNEKLFF. CDR3 nucleotide sequence: TGTGCCAGCAGGTCAAACCGGGACAATGAAAAACTGTTTTTT.

This clonotype was detected once. V is TRBV29-1 and J is TRBJ2-7; perhaps TRBD1 as D (7 bases). V was clipped by 5 bases and J by 12 bases, with 20 bases between them. Germline CDR1 is SQVTM and CDR2 is ANQGSEA. The CDR3 runs 12 residues. The CDR3 DNA is TGCAGCGTTAGAGGGGGCCCGGGGGCATCGTACTTC. Residues: CSVRGGPGASYF.

The rearrangement uses TRBV10-3 and TRBJ2-2; 9 bases are shared with TRBD2. The V segment lost 10 bases and the J segment 7 bases; nucleotides outside the gene matches: 10. The CDR3 has 14 amino acids. Germline CDR1 is ENHRY and CDR2 is SYGVKD. CDR3 amino acids: CASRGTSIGGELFF. Here the CDR3 DNA reads TGTGCCAGCAGGGGGACTAGCATTGGCGGGGAGCTGTTTTTT.